This TCR beta chain was recovered during a study of T cells in Graves' hyperthyroidism and ophthalmopathy. Germline CDR1 is SGHRS and CDR2 is YFSETQ. The CDR3 spans 13 residues. The V segment lost 0 bases and the J segment 10 bases; nucleotides outside the gene matches: 4. This clonotype was seen ten or more times. Amplified regions were TCR beta CDR3 sequences from RNA transcripts. During a first-round RT-PCR of the TCR CDR3, the HTBI primer set was used. TCRdb re-derived calls from the multiplex PCR reads in MiXCR, one entry per CDR3 protein. The repertoire includes over 350,000 distinct CDR3 sequences, over 11% of them detected once, and around 28% sits in the top ten.

The sample was blood. This TCR derives from a middle-aged man with Graves' ophthalmopathy. The rearrangement uses TRBV5-1 and TRBJ2-1, with 7 bases lining up with TRBD1. CDR3: CASSLALGGEQFF. DNA for the CDR3: TGCGCCAGCAGCTTGGCACTAGGGGGCGAGCAGTTCTTC.